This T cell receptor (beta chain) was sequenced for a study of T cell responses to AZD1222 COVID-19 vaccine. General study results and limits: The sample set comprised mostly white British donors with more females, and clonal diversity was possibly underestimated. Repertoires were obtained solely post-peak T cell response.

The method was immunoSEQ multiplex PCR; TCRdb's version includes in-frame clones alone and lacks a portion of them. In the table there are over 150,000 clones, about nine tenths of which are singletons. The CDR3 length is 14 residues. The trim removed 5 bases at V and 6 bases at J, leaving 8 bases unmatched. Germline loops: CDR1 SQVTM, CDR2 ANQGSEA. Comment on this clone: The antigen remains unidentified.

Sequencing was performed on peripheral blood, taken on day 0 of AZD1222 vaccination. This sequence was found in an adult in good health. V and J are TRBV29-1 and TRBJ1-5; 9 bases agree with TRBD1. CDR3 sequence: CSVRDRDRVQPQHF. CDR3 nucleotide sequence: TGCAGCGTTCGGGACAGGGATCGGGTTCAGCCCCAGCATTTT.